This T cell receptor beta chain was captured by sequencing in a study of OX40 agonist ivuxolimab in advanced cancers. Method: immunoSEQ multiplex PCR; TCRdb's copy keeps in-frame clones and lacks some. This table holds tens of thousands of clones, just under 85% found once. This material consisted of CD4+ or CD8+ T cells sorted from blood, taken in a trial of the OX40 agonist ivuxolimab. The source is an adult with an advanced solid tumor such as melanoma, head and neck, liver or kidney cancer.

CDR3 nucleotides: TGTGCCAGCAGCGTATACAGTGCTAACTATGGCTACACCTTC. This codes for CASSVYSANYGYTF. The V gene is TRBV5-6, the J gene TRBJ1-2; D unclear. Germline loops: CDR1 SGHDT, CDR2 YYEEEE. The V gene lost 4 bases and the J gene lost 0 bases, with 10 bases spanning the gap. The CDR3 extends over 14 amino acids.